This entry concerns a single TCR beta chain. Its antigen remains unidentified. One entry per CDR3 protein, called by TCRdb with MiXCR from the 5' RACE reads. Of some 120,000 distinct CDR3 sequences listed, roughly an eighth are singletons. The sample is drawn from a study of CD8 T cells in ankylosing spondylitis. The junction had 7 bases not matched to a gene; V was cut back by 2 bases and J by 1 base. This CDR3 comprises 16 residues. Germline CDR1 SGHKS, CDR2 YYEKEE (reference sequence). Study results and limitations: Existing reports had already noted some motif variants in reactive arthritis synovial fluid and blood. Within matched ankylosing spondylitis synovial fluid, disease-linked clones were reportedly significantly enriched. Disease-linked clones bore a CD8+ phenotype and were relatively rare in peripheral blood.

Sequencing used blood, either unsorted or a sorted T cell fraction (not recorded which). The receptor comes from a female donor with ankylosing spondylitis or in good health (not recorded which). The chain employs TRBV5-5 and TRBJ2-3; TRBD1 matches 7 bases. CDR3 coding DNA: TGTGCCAGCAGCTTTTCGACAGGGCTTGGCACAGATACGCAGTATTTT. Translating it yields CASSFSTGLGTDTQYF. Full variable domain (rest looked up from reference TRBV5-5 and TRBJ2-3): DAGVTQSPTHLIKTRGQQVTLRCSPISGHKSVSWYQQVLGQGPQFIFQYYEKEERGRGNFPDRFSARQFPNYSSELNVNALLLGDSALYLCASSFSTGLGTDTQYFGPGTRLTVL.